What follows are 32 T cell receptor beta chains derived from one specimen sequenced in a study of Ad26.COV2.S vaccination and SARS-CoV-2 variants. Sequenced by immunoSEQ multiplex PCR; TCRdb stores in-frame clones only, minus some. Of 290,000 or so clones in the sample, 87% were seen once. Specified treatment: some 19 received Ad26.COV2.S at low or high dose, single or two shots; about five received placebo; per-sample allocation not given. Collection of the samples took place on day 63 after the first injection of vaccine or placebo. Sample: peripheral blood, taken in a trial of Ad26.COV2.S vaccine versus placebo. These receptors came from a person between 18 and 65 years old who received the Ad26.COV2.S COVID-19 vaccine or a placebo.

V usage is TRBV10-1 and J usage is TRBJ1-1; D remains ambiguous. Germline V gene lookup returns CDR1 WNHNN and CDR2 SYGVQD (reference sequence). V was trimmed by 0 bases and J by 0 bases, leaving 8 bases between them. The CDR3 sequence is 15 residues long. For the CDR3, the DNA is TGCGCCAGCAGTGAGTCGACCGTTATGAACACTGAAGCTTTCTTT. It codes for CASSESTVMNTEAFF.

The chain recombines TRBV5-1 with TRBJ1-2, with TRBD1 identical over 8 bases. With 1 base clipped from V and 6 bases from J, the junction kept 8 bases outside the gene matches. The CDR3 sequence is 15 residues long. The V gene's germline CDR1 is SGHRS and CDR2 YFSETQ. The CDR3 region is CASSLTTGDRDGYTF. The CDR3 bases are TGCGCCAGCAGCTTGACGACAGGGGATAGGGATGGCTACACCTTC.

The chain employs TRBV5-5 and TRBJ2-1, with D possibly being TRBD2 (6 bases). CDR3 size: 14 residues. The germline V gene encodes CDR1 SGHKS and CDR2 YYEKEE (reference sequence). The V and J ends lost 3 bases and 15 bases respectively, with 22 bases between them. The CDR3 protein is CASSSRQGRAGRFF. CDR3 in DNA: TGTGCCAGCAGCTCCCGACAAGGACGCGCGGGGCGGTTCTTC.

The chain recombines TRBV5-4 with TRBJ1-1, with D possibly matching TRBD1 (5 bases). Trimming shortened V by 0 bases and J by 8 bases, and 11 bases separated the two germline ends. Germline V gene data show CDR1 as SGHNT and CDR2 as YYREEE (reference sequence). The CDR3 covers 13 residues. The CDR3 DNA sequence: TGTGCCAGCAGCTTGGAGGGGCTGGGGGAAGCTTTCTTT. This codes for CASSLEGLGEAFF.

This clone has just a few counts. This chain joins TRBV10-3 and TRBJ2-1; 9 nucleotides match TRBD2. Germline V CDR1 and CDR2: ENHRY, SYGVKD. The CDR3 extends over 14 amino acids. V was pared by 4 bases and J by 5 bases, with 3 bases of the junction left unmatched. The CDR3 reads CAISASSGNNEQFF. The CDR3 nucleotides read TGTGCCATCAGTGCTTCTAGCGGGAACAATGAGCAGTTCTTC.

J is TRBJ1-3 and V is TRBV6-4; D not certain. The germline V gene encodes CDR1 MRHNA and CDR2 SNTAGT. This CDR3 is 16 amino acids long. Trimming stripped 4 bases from V and 4 bases from J, with 17 bases between. The CDR3: CASSGSINTRGNTIYF. CDR3 coding DNA: TGTGCCAGCAGTGGCTCCATCAACACCAGAGGAAACACCATATATTTT.

The chain carries TRBV3-1 (or the pseudogene TRBV3-2) and TRBJ2-1, with 14 bases identical to TRBD2. V was clipped by 3 bases and J by 5 bases; unmatched bases: 9. The CDR3 runs to 18 residues. Germline loops: CDR1 LGHDT, CDR2 YNNKEL (reference sequence). Here the CDR3 reads CASSQERLAGGPHNEQFF. The DNA of the CDR3 is TGTGCCAGCAGCCAGGAGAGACTAGCGGGGGGGCCCCACAATGAGCAGTTCTTC.

This chain connects TRBV6-1 to TRBJ1-5; possibly TRBD1 for D (5 bases). Germline V gives CDR1 MNHNS, CDR2 SASEGT. The CDR3 spans 15 residues. Trimming removed 3 bases at V and 1 base at J, with 10 bases between. CDR3 region: CASSEQGGSNQPQHF. The CDR3 nucleotides read TGTGCCAGCAGTGAGCAGGGAGGAAGCAATCAGCCCCAGCATTTT.

V gene TRBV7-9 combines with J gene TRBJ1-2; TRBD1 agrees at 7 bases. This CDR3 is built from 17 residues. Germline V lookup: CDR1 SEHNR, CDR2 FQNEAQ (reference sequence). J lost 6 bases, V lost 3 bases, and 16 bases had no gene match. CDR3 DNA: TGTGCCAGCAGCTTTAGCGGGACAGCCGTCCCCCACAATGGCTACACCTTC. It yields the protein CASSFSGTAVPHNGYTF.

J is TRBJ1-5 and V is TRBV4-1; maybe TRBD1 (6 bases). Germline-derived CDR1 and CDR2 are MGHRA and YSYEKL. The ends were cut back, 3 bases at V and 2 bases at J, with 17 bases in the middle. The CDR3 extends over 17 amino acids. This CDR3 reads CASSQHRALGGNQPQHF. CDR3 nucleotides: TGCGCCAGCAGCCAGCACAGGGCCCTGGGGGGCAATCAGCCCCAGCATTTT.

The chain carries TRBV19 and TRBJ1-4; D ambiguous. Trimming shortened V by 4 bases and J by 0 bases, and 9 bases separated the two germline ends. Germline V lookup: CDR1 LNHDA, CDR2 SQIVND (reference sequence). The CDR3 length is 15 residues. CDR3 sequence (DNA): TGTGCCAGTAGTAAGGGTGGGGCAACTAATGAAAAACTGTTTTTT. Translation: CASSKGGATNEKLFF. Filled out from reference TRBV19 and TRBJ1-4, the complete variable domain reads DGGITQSPKYLFRKEGQNVTLSCEQNLNHDAMYWYRQDPGQGLRLIYYSQIVNDFQKGDIAEGYSVSREKKESFPLTVTSAQKNPTAFYLCASSKGGATNEKLFFGSGTQLSVL.

The chain carries TRBV5-1 and TRBJ2-5, with D hard to call. This CDR3 region has 15 residues. Trimming shortened V by 0 bases and J by 5 bases, and 14 bases separated the two germline ends. Germline CDR1 SGHRS, CDR2 YFSETQ. The CDR3 DNA sequence: TGCGCCAGCAGCTTGGAACCAGGCCACGGGGAGACCCAGTACTTC. Amino acid sequence: CASSLEPGHGETQYF.

This sequence joins TRBV2 and TRBJ2-2; D is possibly TRBD1 or TRBD2 (5 bases each). V was trimmed by 5 bases and J by 2 bases, leaving 9 bases between them. The germline V gene encodes CDR1 SNHLY and CDR2 FYNNEI. The CDR3 sequence is 14 residues long. CDR3 nucleotides: TGTGCCAGCAGTTCGAGGGGTAACACCGGGGAGCTGTTTTTT. Amino acid sequence: CASSSRGNTGELFF.

This clone was detected only once. This chain links TRBV5-1 with TRBJ1-4; D is unclear. The CDR3 loop spans 13 amino acids. Germline V gives CDR1 SGHRS, CDR2 YFSETQ. Trimming cost V 6 bases and J 10 bases, with 16 bases left between them. The CDR3 nucleotides read TGCGCCAGCAAGACGGGTTTCTTGGGAAAACTGTTTTTT. Amino acid sequence: CASKTGFLGKLFF.

This clone was counted between two and nine times. The rearrangement joins TRBV2 to TRBJ1-6; D is unresolved. Germline values: CDR1 SNHLY, CDR2 FYNNEI. There are 11 residues in the CDR3. V was cut by 7 bases and J by 14 bases, with 12 bases left in between. CDR3 bases: TGTGCCAGCAAGGACGATCTATCCCTCCACTTT. It encodes CASKDDLSLHF.

CDR3 nucleotides: TGTGCCAGCAGCTCTACTCGGATGGCCGATGGGAAGGTTTCACCCCTCCACTTT. Translated, it gives CASSSTRMADGKVSPLHF. The chain recombines TRBV7-2 with TRBJ1-6; D is unresolved. The CDR3 is made up of 18 amino acids. Trimming removed 4 bases at V and 9 bases at J, with 25 bases between. Germline assignment: CDR1 SGHTA and CDR2 FQGNSA.

This clone has just one count. CDR3 sequence: CASSFTRQDTQYF. For the CDR3, the DNA is TGTGCCAGCAGTTTTACAAGGCAGGATACGCAGTATTTT. This chain uses TRBV27 with TRBJ2-3; D is unresolved. Germline values: CDR1 MNHEY, CDR2 SMNVEV (reference sequence). V was cut by 3 bases and J by 6 bases, with 10 bases left in between. The CDR3 spans 13 residues.

The rearrangement links TRBV29-1 to TRBJ1-4; D is ambiguous. V was pared by 4 bases and J by 8 bases, with 11 bases between. CDR1 is SQVTM, CDR2 ANQGSEA, per germline. CDR3 length: 12 residues. The CDR3 spells CSVGGSLEKLFF. CDR3 nucleotide sequence: TGCAGCGTTGGAGGGAGTTTGGAAAAACTGTTTTTT.

The chain recombines TRBV5-6 with TRBJ2-3; 12 bases are a match to TRBD2. CDR3 length equals 16 residues. CDR1 and CDR2 (germline): SGHDT, YYEEEE. With V trimmed by 4 bases and J by 3 bases, 6 bases remained unmatched. Here the CDR3 reads CASSPALAGGTDTQYF. The CDR3 DNA reads as TGTGCCAGCAGCCCAGCCCTAGCGGGAGGGACAGATACGCAGTATTTT.

The rearrangement joins TRBV5-1 to TRBJ2-7; 7 bases align to TRBD2. The CDR3 contains 14 residues. Germline V gene data show CDR1 as SGHRS and CDR2 as YFSETQ. Trimming took 3 bases from V and 3 from J; bases not matched to a gene: 6. CDR3: CASSSRTRDYEQYF. CDR3 DNA: TGCGCCAGCAGCTCTCGGACTAGGGACTACGAGCAGTACTTC.

The chain joins TRBV5-5 to TRBJ2-3, with 10 bases that match TRBD1. CDR1 is SGHKS and CDR2 is YYEKEE in the germline V gene (reference sequence). With 4 bases clipped from V and 3 bases from J, the junction kept 8 bases outside the gene matches. The CDR3 extends over 16 amino acids. CDR3 protein: CASSLSGTGVTDTQYF. The CDR3 DNA is TGTGCCAGCAGCCTGAGCGGGACAGGGGTTACAGATACGCAGTATTTT. Drawing the rest from reference TRBV5-5 and TRBJ2-3, the complete variable domain is DAGVTQSPTHLIKTRGQQVTLRCSPISGHKSVSWYQQVLGQGPQFIFQYYEKEERGRGNFPDRFSARQFPNYSSELNVNALLLGDSALYLCASSLSGTGVTDTQYFGPGTRLTVL.

J is TRBJ2-7 and V is TRBV5-1; TRBD1 is a possible D gene (6 bases). Trimming left V 2 bases short and J 5 bases short, with 17 bases between. The CDR3 has 15 amino acids. Per germline, CDR1 SGHRS and CDR2 YFSETQ. This chain's CDR3 is CASSFGVPRGHEQYF. CDR3 bases: TGCGCCAGCAGCTTTGGCGTTCCCAGGGGTCACGAGCAGTACTTC.

The rearrangement links TRBV7-2 to TRBJ2-7; 8 nucleotides match TRBD2. The CDR3 consists of 15 residues. V shed 2 bases, J shed 7 bases, and the junction held 10 bases outside the gene matches. Per germline, CDR1 SGHTA and CDR2 FQGNSA. The DNA of the CDR3 is TGTGCCAGCAGCTTAAACGGGGGGGGCTACGATGAGCAGTACTTC. Its translation is CASSLNGGGYDEQYF.

The count of this clone is one. The rearrangement joins TRBV2 to TRBJ2-3, with 8 bases that match TRBD1. The CDR3 runs 15 residues. Germline values: CDR1 SNHLY, CDR2 FYNNEI. V lost 1 base to trimming and J lost 5 bases; unmatched junction nucleotides: 5. The CDR3 nucleotides are TGTGCCAGCAGTGAAGGGACAGGGAGAGGAGATACGCAGTATTTT. It translates to CASSEGTGRGDTQYF.

The chain employs TRBV27 and TRBJ1-4; TRBD1 matches at 8 bases. CDR3 length: 14 residues. The V segment lost 7 bases and the J segment 5 bases; nucleotides outside the gene matches: 6. Germline V gene sequence: CDR1 MNHEY, CDR2 SMNVEV (reference sequence). This chain's CDR3 is CASKDRALNEKLFF. The CDR3 DNA sequence: TGTGCCAGCAAGGACAGGGCTCTAAATGAAAAACTGTTTTTT.

V and J are TRBV5-1 and TRBJ2-7, with 13 bases fitting TRBD2. Germline CDR1 and CDR2: SGHRS and YFSETQ. The V gene end was trimmed by 5 bases and the J gene end by 7 bases; junction bases not matched to a gene: 9. This CDR3 has 15 amino acids. The CDR3 sequence: CASRSVGLAGEEQYF. As DNA, the CDR3 is TGCGCCAGCAGATCAGTAGGACTAGCGGGAGAAGAGCAGTACTTC.

The rearrangement joins TRBV18 to TRBJ2-7; D assignment may be TRBD1 or TRBD2 (6 bases each). Germline-derived CDR1 and CDR2 are KGHSH and LQKENI. Trimming left V 2 bases short and J 7 bases short, with 15 bases between. The CDR3 sequence is 14 residues long. Here the CDR3 DNA reads TGTGCCAGCTCACCAGGACAGCGGAGCGGGGAGCAGTACTTC. It codes for CASSPGQRSGEQYF.

V usage is TRBV18 and J usage is TRBJ2-7; TRBD2 is a possible D gene (6 bases). The V and J ends lost 5 bases and 6 bases respectively, with 20 bases between them. There are 15 residues in the CDR3. The V gene's germline CDR1 is KGHSH and CDR2 LQKENI. The CDR3 DNA reads as TGTGCCAGCTCATACTTAGCGGCAGCGGTGGGCGAGCAGTACTTC. Translated: CASSYLAAAVGEQYF.

As to this clone: The sample has other DNA sequences that encode this CDR3 too. The chain combines TRBV9 with TRBJ1-1; possibly TRBD1 for D (5 bases). CDR3 size: 14 residues. From germline, CDR1 is SGDLS and CDR2 YYNGEE. V lost 0 bases, J lost 2 bases, and 8 bases lay in between. CDR3 in amino acids: CASSVVGGNTEAFF. Here the CDR3 DNA reads TGTGCCAGCAGCGTAGTGGGGGGAAACACTGAAGCTTTCTTT.

The CDR3 region is CSAGELETIYF. The CDR3 bases are TGCAGCGCAGGCGAGCTCGAGACCATATATTTT. The chain combines TRBV29-1 with TRBJ1-3; no clear D. V was cut by 7 bases and J by 10 bases, with 14 bases left in between. Germline V gene lookup returns CDR1 SQVTM and CDR2 ANQGSEA. The length of the CDR3 is 11 residues.

V usage is TRBV6-5 and J usage is TRBJ2-7; perhaps D is TRBD1 or TRBD2 (5 bases each). Germline V gene sequence: CDR1 MNHEY, CDR2 SVGAGI. This CDR3 comprises 13 residues. V was pared by 11 bases and J by 0 bases, with 14 bases between. CDR3 residues: CAGGSWGSYEQYF. The CDR3 nucleotides are TGTGCCGGGGGATCGTGGGGCTCCTACGAGCAGTACTTC.

The V call is TRBV9, the J call TRBJ2-3; D gene unclear. CDR1 and CDR2 (germline): SGDLS, YYNGEE. V was shortened by 0 bases and J by 1 base, with 6 bases between the two germline ends. CDR3 length: 14 residues. In DNA form, the CDR3 reads TGTGCCAGCAGCGTAGCGGAACGCACAGATACGCAGTATTTT. This gives the protein CASSVAERTDTQYF.